Shown below are 20 T cell receptor beta chains from a single sample sequenced in a study of CXCR3-negative and CXCR3-positive naive CD8 T cells (dated by TCRdb to between 2018 and 2021). Sequencing relied on a NextSeq 550. The Human TCR Profiling Kit (MiLaboratory) was used to prepare UMI-labeled 5' RACE TRB cDNA libraries. Each entry corresponds to one CDR3 protein sequence from reads that TCRdb reprocessed, and DNA is not given. The table of this sample itemizes around 140,000 distinct CDR3 sequences. 0.45% to 0.55% of the sample belongs to the ten largest clones. Sequences were obtained from naive CXCR3- CD8+ T cells from blood. Per the publication, the cell subset or site label means: CD45RO-CCR7+CD27+CD95- naive CD8+ T cells lacking CXCR3 (TNR3-). These receptor sequences come from a human donor in good health. Some clones in this sample may be carry-over from other donors' samples.

This chain links TRBV7-6 with TRBJ2-1; TCRdb names TRBD1, which stays unverified in the absence of DNA. There are 14 residues in the CDR3. The germline V gene has CDR1 SGHVS and CDR2 FNYEAQ. Here the CDR3 reads CASSLEDSRDEQFF.

The rearrangement uses TRBV20-1 and TRBJ2-5. The CDR3 covers 14 residues. The germline CDR1 and CDR2 sequences are DFQATT and SNEGSKA (reference sequence). Here the CDR3 reads CSARSKQAGETQNF.

The chain has TRBV20-1 and TRBJ2-7; the D call of TRBD2 rests on TCRdb alone, since no DNA is present to check it. Germline V lookup: CDR1 DFQATT, CDR2 SNEGSKA (reference sequence). This CDR3 spans 13 amino acids. The CDR3 here is CSASGTSVYEQYF.

The chain has TRBV11-2 and TRBJ2-7; the D gene TCRdb calls, TRBD1, cannot be checked with no DNA. The CDR3 has 15 amino acids. Looked up from germline, CDR1 is SGHAT and CDR2 is FQNNGV. The CDR3 sequence: CASSLEFPTAYEQYF.

The rearrangement uses TRBV20-1 and TRBJ2-5; the D gene TCRdb calls, TRBD1, cannot be checked with no DNA. The germline CDR1 and CDR2 sequences are DFQATT and SNEGSKA (reference sequence). The CDR3 is 14 amino acids. The CDR3 sequence: CSAGGGSGEEIQYF.

The chain uses TRBV15 and TRBJ2-5; TCRdb picks TRBD1, but there is no DNA to check that call. The CDR3 is made up of 18 amino acids. CDR1 is LNHNV, CDR2 YYDKDF, per germline (reference sequence). Here the CDR3 reads CATSRAWGTGVEGETQYF.

The V gene is TRBV10-2, the J gene TRBJ2-2. This CDR3 has 15 amino acids. Germline V gene lookup returns CDR1 WSHSY and CDR2 SAAADI. The CDR3 loop reads CASIISGGDPGELFF.

This sequence joins TRBV14 and TRBJ2-1; TCRdb indicates TRBD2, and absent DNA this call remains unverified. Germline CDR1 and CDR2: SGHDN and FVKESK. This CDR3 has 15 amino acids. This CDR3 reads CASSSRSGPYNEQFF.

The chain couples TRBV15 to TRBJ2-3. Germline CDR1 reads LNHNV; CDR2 reads YYDKDF (reference sequence). This CDR3 comprises 16 residues. The CDR3 loop is CATSRGDGDGTDTQYF.

The CDR3 here is CASSQSGYNEQFF. The J gene is TRBJ2-1, the V gene TRBV3-1. Germline V gene data show CDR1 as LGHDT and CDR2 as YNNKEL (reference sequence). The CDR3 contains 13 residues.

The chain joins TRBV28 to TRBJ2-7; TCRdb picks TRBD1, but there is no DNA to check that call. Germline CDR1 reads MDHEN; CDR2 reads SYDVKM. CDR3 length: 15 residues. The CDR3: CASSLLGTGSNEQYF.

The chain recombines TRBV5-1 with TRBJ2-3; there is no DNA to check the TCRdb D call of TRBD2. Germline V gives CDR1 SGHRS, CDR2 YFSETQ. The CDR3 totals 18 residues. CDR3 region: CASSLDGTSGTSTDTQYF.

This chain links TRBV29-1 with TRBJ2-1; without DNA, the TCRdb call of TRBD1 cannot be checked. Germline V CDR1 and CDR2: SQVTM, ANQGSEA. The CDR3 has 14 residues. This chain's CDR3 is CSVEFRGHYNEQFF.

The chain recombines TRBV20-1 with TRBJ1-6; without DNA, the TCRdb call of TRBD1 cannot be checked. Germline loops: CDR1 DFQATT, CDR2 SNEGSKA (reference sequence). This CDR3 comprises 17 residues. CDR3 amino acids: CSARDGQGGPYNSPLHF.

This sequence joins TRBV7-3 and TRBJ2-5. Germline V gene sequence: CDR1 SGHTA, CDR2 FQGTGA. The CDR3 sequence is 13 residues long. The chain's CDR3 is CASSFRVQETQYF.

The chain joins TRBV7-9 to TRBJ2-7; TCRdb's D call, TRBD1, is unchecked because there is no DNA. CDR1 is SEHNR and CDR2 is FQNEAQ in the germline V gene (reference sequence). The CDR3 length is 16 residues. The CDR3 reads CASSSPEGGMLYEQYF.

The gene calls are TRBV28 and TRBJ2-3; TCRdb names TRBD2, which stays unverified in the absence of DNA. This CDR3 is 20 amino acids long. Germline V lookup: CDR1 MDHEN, CDR2 SYDVKM. The CDR3 region is CASSFERLREGAGSTDTQYF.

The chain carries TRBV20-1 and TRBJ2-5; with no DNA, the TCRdb D assignment of TRBD2 cannot be verified. This CDR3 is built from 14 residues. Germline values: CDR1 DFQATT, CDR2 SNEGSKA (reference sequence). CDR3 loop: CSARPSGSGETPYF.

The genes are TRBV7-8 and TRBJ2-7; the TRBD1 assignment by TCRdb is unverifiable without DNA. This CDR3 spans 15 amino acids. Germline V gene lookup returns CDR1 SGHVS and CDR2 FQNEAQ. The CDR3 loop reads CASSSRQGPSYEQYF.

V and J are TRBV28 and TRBJ2-5; there is no DNA to check the TCRdb D call of TRBD1. The CDR3 is 13 residues long. Germline V CDR1 and CDR2: MDHEN, SYDVKM. CDR3 amino acids: CASSETGAETQYF. Full variable domain (remainder filled in from reference TRBV28 and TRBJ2-5): DVKVTQSSRYLVKRTGEKVFLECVQDMDHENMFWYRQDPGLGLRLIYFSYDVKMKEKGDIPEGYSVSREKKERFSLILESASTNQTSMYLCASSETGAETQYFGPGTRLLVL.